The 22 T cell receptor beta chains below all came from one sample that was sequenced in a study of T cells in Graves' hyperthyroidism and ophthalmopathy (dated by TCRdb to the late 2010s). Receptors were amplified or captured by multiplex PCR. The data were produced on an Illumina HiSeq 2000. TCR beta CDR3 regions were amplified from RNA transcripts. The TCR CDR3 was subjected to a first round of RT-PCR using the HTBI primer set and the Qiagen OneStep RT-PCR kit. The public reads were reprocessed in TCRdb via fastp at Q25 and MiXCR, keeping in-frame beta chains. Rows merge per CDR3 protein into single entries with the most common DNA and genes. This sample is represented by about 840,000 distinct CDR3 sequences; 35% to 40% of them were singletons. The ten largest clonotypes hold about 8.9% of the sample. Sequencing was done on a sample of blood. Receptor source: a man aged 18 to 29 with Graves' hyperthyroidism.

This clonotype came up many times. The chain has TRBV2 and TRBJ1-1, with D unclear. V gave up 4 bases and J gave up 1 base, with 10 bases separating them. The CDR3 contains 14 residues. Per germline, CDR1 SNHLY and CDR2 FYNNEI. The CDR3 reads CASSALSKNTEAFF. For the CDR3, the DNA is TGTGCCAGCAGTGCTCTGTCAAAGAACACTGAAGCTTTCTTT.

The chain couples TRBV2 to TRBJ1-5; D is possibly TRBD1 (5 bases). V lost 6 bases to trimming and J lost 7 bases, with 10 bases between them. Looked up from germline, CDR1 is SNHLY and CDR2 is FYNNEI. There are 12 residues in the CDR3. The CDR3: CASRVEGQPQHF. DNA for the CDR3: TGTGCCAGCAGAGTTGAGGGGCAGCCCCAGCATTTT.

In this sample, this clonotype turned up many times. DNA of the CDR3: TGTGCCAGCAGTCCTCGGGACAGCTATTCACCCCTCCACTTT. It specifies CASSPRDSYSPLHF. The rearrangement joins TRBV2 to TRBJ1-6, with 7 nucleotides matching TRBD1. This CDR3 is built from 14 residues. The junction had 6 bases not matched to a gene; V was cut back by 5 bases and J by 8 bases. CDR1 is SNHLY, CDR2 FYNNEI, per germline.

This clonotype was observed a handful of times. The chain carries TRBV6-2 or TRBV6-3 and TRBJ2-7; 8 nucleotides line up with TRBD2. J lost 1 base, V lost 7 bases, and 6 bases had no gene match. Germline CDR1 is MNHEY and CDR2 is SVGEGT. The CDR3 is 14 amino acids. For the CDR3, the DNA is TGTGCCAGCACCGACGGGGGGGCATCCTACGAGCAGTACTTC. Amino acid sequence: CASTDGGASYEQYF.

This rearrangement joins TRBV13 to TRBJ2-2; 9 bases are shared with TRBD1. The V gene's germline CDR1 is PRHDT and CDR2 FYEKMQ (reference sequence). This CDR3 is 13 amino acids long. This CDR3 is CPVPGQGAGELFF. CDR3 bases: TGTCCCGTCCCGGGACAGGGTGCCGGGGAGCTGTTTTTT. Supplemented by reference TRBV13 and TRBJ2-2, the full variable domain reads AAGVIQSPRHLIKEKRETATLKCYPIPRHDTVYWYQQGPGQDPQFLISFYEKMQSDKGSIPDRFSAQQFSDYHSELNMSSLELGDSALYFCPVPGQGAGELFFGEGSRLTVL.

The chain has TRBV9 and TRBJ1-4; D uncertain. V was shortened by 0 bases and J by 6 bases, with 12 bases between the two germline ends. Per germline, CDR1 SGDLS and CDR2 YYNGEE. This CDR3 is 15 amino acids long. DNA of the CDR3: TGTGCCAGCAGCGTAGACGCCGGAGGGTATGAAAAACTGTTTTTT. It specifies CASSVDAGGYEKLFF. The full variable domain, its missing parts supplied by reference TRBV9 and TRBJ1-4, is DSGVTQTPKHLITATGQRVTLRCSPRSGDLSVYWYQQSLDQGLQFLIQYYNGEERAKGNILERFSAQQFPDLHSELNLSSLELGDSALYFCASSVDAGGYEKLFFGSGTQLSVL.

V usage is TRBV12-3 or TRBV12-4 and J usage is TRBJ1-5, with D uncertain. The CDR3 covers 11 residues. Trimming stripped 4 bases from V and 8 bases from J, with 6 bases between. The CDR3 is CASSSGEPQHF. The CDR3 DNA reads as TGTGCCAGCAGTTCCGGGGAGCCCCAGCATTTT.

The chain uses TRBV6-5 and TRBJ1-5; D is unresolved. The V and J ends lost 2 bases and 5 bases respectively, with 13 bases between them. The CDR3 loop spans 15 amino acids. CDR1 and CDR2 (germline): MNHEY, SVGAGI. CDR3 region: CASSYKAAVDQPQHF. The CDR3 DNA sequence: TGTGCCAGCAGTTACAAGGCAGCCGTCGATCAGCCCCAGCATTTT.

The gene calls are TRBV5-4 and TRBJ2-3, with 11 positions matching TRBD2. The CDR3 sequence is 16 residues long. The V gene end was trimmed by 3 bases and the J gene end by 2 bases; junction bases not matched to a gene: 5. Germline V gene lookup returns CDR1 SGHNT and CDR2 YYREEE (reference sequence). CDR3 DNA: TGTGCCAGCAGCTCATCGGGACTAGCGGACACAGATACGCAGTATTTT. Its translation is CASSSSGLADTDTQYF.

With regard to this clonotype: One base away lies a much larger clone, so this may be a sequencing read error. This rearrangement joins TRBV28 to TRBJ1-6; TRBD1 agrees at 9 bases. Germline CDR1 is MDHEN and CDR2 is SYDVKM. J gave up 7 bases and V 6 bases, and 4 bases lay outside the gene matches. The CDR3 totals 14 residues. CDR3 sequence: CASRHGQGNSPLHF. The DNA for the CDR3 is TGTGCCAGCAGACATGGACAGGGGAATTCACCCCTCCACTTT. Variable domain in full (rest from reference TRBV28 and TRBJ1-6): DVKVTQSSRYLVKRTGEKVFLECVQDMDHENMFWYRQDPGLGLRLIYFSYDVKMKEKGDIPEGYSVSREKKERFSLILESASTNQTSMYLCASRHGQGNSPLHFGNGTRLTVT.

The rearrangement uses TRBV12-3 or TRBV12-4 and TRBJ1-2; D gene unclear. The CDR3 extends over 13 amino acids. Here the CDR3 reads CASGVTLNYGYTF. For the CDR3, the DNA is TGTGCTAGTGGTGTGACGTTAAACTATGGCTACACCTTC.

The chain uses TRBV10-3 and TRBJ2-3, with D possibly matching TRBD2 (6 bases). Trimming removed 6 bases from V and 5 bases from J, with 15 bases in between. Germline assignment: CDR1 ENHRY and CDR2 SYGVKD. The length of the CDR3 is 14 residues. The CDR3 DNA follows: TGTGCCATCAGGGGAACTAGGGGAGGAGATACGCAGTATTTT. Its translation: CAIRGTRGGDTQYF.

This clonotype appeared many times. The rearrangement joins TRBV20-1 to TRBJ2-5; 9 bases agree with TRBD1. This CDR3 has 12 amino acids. J lost 5 bases, V lost 4 bases, and 2 bases had no gene match. The germline V gene encodes CDR1 DFQATT and CDR2 SNEGSKA (reference sequence). The CDR3 DNA reads as TGCAGTGCTATCGGACAGGGGGAGACCCAGTACTTC. Its translation is CSAIGQGETQYF.

This clonotype appeared a few times. A read error may produce the germline difference seen at one junction end. This chain connects TRBV5-1 to TRBJ2-6; the match to TRBD1 covers 8 bases. The germline CDR1 and CDR2 sequences are SGHRS and YFSETQ. CDR3 length equals 16 residues. CDR3 residues: CASSRRQGSGANVLTF. DNA of the CDR3: TGTGCCAGCAGCCGGCGACAGGGGTCTGGGGCCAACGTCCTGACTTTC.

The V and J genes are TRBV6-5 and TRBJ1-1; 9 nucleotides align to TRBD1. Germline loops: CDR1 MNHEY, CDR2 SVGAGI. The CDR3 has 15 amino acids. J was trimmed by 3 bases and V by 4 bases; bases with no gene match: 6. CDR3 nucleotide sequence: TGTGCCAGCAGTTTTATTGGGGACAGGGACACTGAAGCTTTCTTT. Amino acid sequence: CASSFIGDRDTEAFF.

The rearrangement uses TRBV7-9 and TRBJ2-7, with 8 bases that match TRBD2. The V segment lost 1 base and the J segment 4 bases; nucleotides outside the gene matches: 6. Germline CDR1 is SEHNR and CDR2 is FQNEAQ (reference sequence). The CDR3 totals 15 residues. The CDR3 DNA reads as TGTGCCAGCAGCTTAGGTCCGGGAGGGGATTACGAGCAGTACTTC. Translation: CASSLGPGGDYEQYF.

V usage is TRBV25-1 and J usage is TRBJ2-5, with 9 positions matching TRBD2. There are 15 residues in the CDR3. The ends lost 5 bases at V and 5 bases at J; junction bases unmatched: 9. Germline V gene lookup returns CDR1 MGHDK and CDR2 SYGVNS. DNA for the CDR3: TGTGCCAGCAGTACATATAGCGGGAGCAAGGAGACCCAGTACTTC. This gives the protein CASSTYSGSKETQYF.

This clonotype occurred a few times. For the CDR3, the DNA is TGTGCCAGCAGCTTGGCCCAGGGATATAACTATGGCTACACCTTC. Its protein product is CASSLAQGYNYGYTF. J is TRBJ1-2 and V is TRBV5-4; TRBD1 might be the D (5 bases). Germline lookup yields CDR1 SGHNT and CDR2 YYREEE (reference sequence). Trimming took 0 bases from V and 1 from J, leaving 10 bases between them. The CDR3 runs to 15 residues.

This clonotype was observed a handful of times. The CDR3 is CASSYRVGRRVQETQYF. The CDR3 bases are TGTGCCAGCAGTTACCGGGTCGGACGGAGAGTTCAAGAGACCCAGTACTTC. The chain recombines TRBV6-6 with TRBJ2-5; D remains ambiguous. Trimming shortened V by 2 bases and J by 2 bases, and 18 bases separated the two germline ends. Germline-derived CDR1 and CDR2 are MNHNY and SVGAGI (reference sequence). The CDR3 loop spans 17 amino acids.

V is TRBV7-9 and J is TRBJ2-5; 9 bases agree with TRBD1. The CDR3 runs 14 residues. The germline V gene has CDR1 SEHNR and CDR2 FQNEAQ (reference sequence). V was clipped by 5 bases and J by 7 bases; unmatched bases: 8. The CDR3 region is CASSLGQGIGTQYF. The CDR3 DNA follows: TGTGCCAGCAGCCTAGGACAGGGGATCGGGACCCAGTACTTC.

This clonotype was found many times. The chain carries TRBV10-3 and TRBJ2-5; a weak D match, TRBD2 (5 bases). V was trimmed by 4 bases and J by 5 bases, leaving 5 bases between them. This CDR3 has 11 residues. Germline CDR1 ENHRY, CDR2 SYGVKD. CDR3 sequence: CAISGGETQYF. DNA of the CDR3: TGTGCCATCAGTGGAGGGGAGACCCAGTACTTC.

The chain employs TRBV7-2 and TRBJ2-7, with D perhaps TRBD2 (5 bases). The germline CDR1 and CDR2 sequences are SGHTA and FQGNSA. V was shortened by 1 base and J by 1 base, with 14 bases between the two germline ends. CDR3 length: 16 residues. In DNA, the CDR3 is TGTGCCAGCAGCTTAGTGCCGGGTCCGGGGTCCTACGAGCAGTACTTC. This encodes CASSLVPGPGSYEQYF.